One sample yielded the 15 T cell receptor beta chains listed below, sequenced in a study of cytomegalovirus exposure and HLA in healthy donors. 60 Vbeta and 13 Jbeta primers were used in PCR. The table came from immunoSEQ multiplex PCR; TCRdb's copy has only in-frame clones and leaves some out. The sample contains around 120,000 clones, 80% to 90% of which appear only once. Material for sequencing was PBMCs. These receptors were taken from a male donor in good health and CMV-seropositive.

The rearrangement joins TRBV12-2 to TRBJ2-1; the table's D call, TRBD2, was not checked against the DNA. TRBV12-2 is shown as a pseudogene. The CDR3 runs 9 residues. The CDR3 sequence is CASRFRGFF. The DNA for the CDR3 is TGTGCAAGTCGCTTTCGGGGGTTCTTC.

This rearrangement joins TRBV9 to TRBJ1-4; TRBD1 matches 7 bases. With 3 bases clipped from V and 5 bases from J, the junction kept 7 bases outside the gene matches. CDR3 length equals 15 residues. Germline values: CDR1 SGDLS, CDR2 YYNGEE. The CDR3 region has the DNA TGTGCCAGCAGCGGTTCGACAGGGTCAAATGAAAAACTGTTTTTT. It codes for CASSGSTGSNEKLFF.

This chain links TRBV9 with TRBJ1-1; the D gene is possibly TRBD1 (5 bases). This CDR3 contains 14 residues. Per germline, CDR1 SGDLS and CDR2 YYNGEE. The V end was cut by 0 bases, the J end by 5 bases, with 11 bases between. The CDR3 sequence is CASSVGGGGTEAFF. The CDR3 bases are TGTGCCAGCAGCGTAGGGGGTGGGGGGACTGAAGCTTTCTTT.

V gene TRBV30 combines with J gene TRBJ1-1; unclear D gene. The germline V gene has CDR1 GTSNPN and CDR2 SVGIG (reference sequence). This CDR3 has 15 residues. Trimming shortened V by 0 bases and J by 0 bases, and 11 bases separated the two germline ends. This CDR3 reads CAWSVRLGLNTEAFF. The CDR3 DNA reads TGTGCCTGGAGTGTACGGCTGGGCCTGAACACTGAAGCTTTCTTT.

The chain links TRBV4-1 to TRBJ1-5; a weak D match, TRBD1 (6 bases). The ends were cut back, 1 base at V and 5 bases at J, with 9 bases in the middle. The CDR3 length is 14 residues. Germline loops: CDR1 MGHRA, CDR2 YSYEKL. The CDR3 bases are TGCGCCAGCAGCCAAGGCAGGGGAGATCAGCCCCAGCATTTT. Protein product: CASSQGRGDQPQHF.

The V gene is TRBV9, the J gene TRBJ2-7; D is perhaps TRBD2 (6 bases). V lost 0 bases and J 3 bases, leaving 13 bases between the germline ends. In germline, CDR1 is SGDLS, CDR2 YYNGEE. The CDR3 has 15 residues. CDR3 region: CASSVGQGGDYEQYF. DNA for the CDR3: TGTGCCAGCAGCGTAGGGCAGGGAGGAGACTACGAGCAGTACTTC.

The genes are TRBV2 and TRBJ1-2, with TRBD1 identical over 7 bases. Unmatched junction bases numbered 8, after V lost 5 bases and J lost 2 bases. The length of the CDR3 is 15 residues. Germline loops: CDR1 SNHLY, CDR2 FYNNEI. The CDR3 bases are TGTGCCAGCAGTATAAACAGGGGAACGAACTATGGCTACACCTTC. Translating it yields CASSINRGTNYGYTF.

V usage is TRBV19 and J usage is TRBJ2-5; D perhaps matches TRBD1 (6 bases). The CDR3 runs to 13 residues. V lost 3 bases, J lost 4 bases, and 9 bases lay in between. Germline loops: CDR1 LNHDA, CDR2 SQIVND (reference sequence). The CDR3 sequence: CASSIGRGETQYF. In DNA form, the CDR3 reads TGTGCCAGTAGTATTGGCAGGGGAGAGACCCAGTACTTC.

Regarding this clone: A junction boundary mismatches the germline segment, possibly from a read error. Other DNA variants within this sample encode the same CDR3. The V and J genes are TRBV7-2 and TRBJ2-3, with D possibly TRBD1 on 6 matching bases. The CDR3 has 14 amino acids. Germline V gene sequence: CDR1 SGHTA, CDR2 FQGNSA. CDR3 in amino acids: CASSGQTGTDTQYF. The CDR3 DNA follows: TGCGCCAGCAGCGGACAGACAGGAACCGATACGCAGTATTTT.

Written as DNA, the CDR3 is TGTGCCATCAGTGAGCGGACGGGGCGCGGGGCCCAGTACTTC. Its translation: CAISERTGRGAQYF. The chain is built from TRBV10-3 and TRBJ2-5; a possible D gene is TRBD2 (6 bases). The CDR3 is made up of 14 amino acids. Trimming took 2 bases from V and 9 from J, leaving 16 bases between them. Germline-derived CDR1 and CDR2 are ENHRY and SYGVKD.

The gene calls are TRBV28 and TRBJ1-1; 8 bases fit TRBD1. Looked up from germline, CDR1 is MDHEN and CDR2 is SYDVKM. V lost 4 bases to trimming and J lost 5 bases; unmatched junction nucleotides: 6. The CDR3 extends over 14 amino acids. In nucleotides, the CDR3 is TGTGCCAGCAGTTCCGGACAGGGTGGAACTGAAGCTTTCTTT. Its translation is CASSSGQGGTEAFF. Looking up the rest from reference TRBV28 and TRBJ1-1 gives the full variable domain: DVKVTQSSRYLVKRTGEKVFLECVQDMDHENMFWYRQDPGLGLRLIYFSYDVKMKEKGDIPEGYSVSREKKERFSLILESASTNQTSMYLCASSSGQGGTEAFFGQGTRLTVV.

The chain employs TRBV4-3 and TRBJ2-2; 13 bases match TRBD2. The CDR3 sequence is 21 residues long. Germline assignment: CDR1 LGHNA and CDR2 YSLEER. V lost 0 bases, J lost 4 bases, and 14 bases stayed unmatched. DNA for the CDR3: TGCGCCAGCAGCCAAGATCTTCGGGGTGTAGGACTAGCGGGAGTCACCGGGGAGCTGTTTTTT. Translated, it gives CASSQDLRGVGLAGVTGELFF.

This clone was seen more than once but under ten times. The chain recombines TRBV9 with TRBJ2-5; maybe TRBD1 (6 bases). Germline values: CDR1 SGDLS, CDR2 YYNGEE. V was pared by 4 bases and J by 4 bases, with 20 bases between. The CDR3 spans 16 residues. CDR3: CASSLFPRGGGETQYF. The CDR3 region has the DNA TGTGCCAGCAGCCTATTTCCCCGAGGGGGTGGAGAGACCCAGTACTTC. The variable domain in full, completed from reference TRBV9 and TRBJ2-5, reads DSGVTQTPKHLITATGQRVTLRCSPRSGDLSVYWYQQSLDQGLQFLIQYYNGEERAKGNILERFSAQQFPDLHSELNLSSLELGDSALYFCASSLFPRGGGETQYFGPGTRLLVL.

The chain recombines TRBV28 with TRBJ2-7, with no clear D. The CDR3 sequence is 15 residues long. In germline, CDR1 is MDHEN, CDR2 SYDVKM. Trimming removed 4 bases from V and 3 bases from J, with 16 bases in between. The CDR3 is CASSSTPKLIYEQYF. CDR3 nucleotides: TGTGCCAGCAGTTCAACCCCCAAGCTAATCTACGAGCAGTACTTC.

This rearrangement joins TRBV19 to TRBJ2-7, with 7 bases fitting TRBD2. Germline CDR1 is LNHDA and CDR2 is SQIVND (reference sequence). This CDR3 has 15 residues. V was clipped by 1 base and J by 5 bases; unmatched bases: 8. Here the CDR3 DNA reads TGTGCCAGTAGTATAGCCTCCACGACTAGCCACGAGCAGTACTTC. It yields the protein CASSIASTTSHEQYF.